This T cell receptor beta chain was identified during a study of T cells in Graves' hyperthyroidism and ophthalmopathy. From RNA transcripts, TCR beta CDR3 regions were amplified. An initial round of RT-PCR targeting the TCR CDR3 relied on the HTBI primer set. TCRdb re-derived calls from the multiplex PCR reads in MiXCR, one entry per CDR3 protein. The sample lists about 570,000 distinct CDR3 sequences; more than 45% were seen once. The V end lost 4 bases, the J end lost 5 bases, and 18 bases lay between the germline ends. CDR1 and CDR2 from the germline V gene are MGHDK and SYGVNS. CDR3 length equals 17 residues.

Sequenced material: peripheral blood or thyroid tissue (not recorded which). The chain couples TRBV25-1 to TRBJ1-6, with a weak D call TRBD1 (5 bases). The TCR originated in an adult woman with Graves' disease, either hyperthyroidism or ophthalmopathy (not recorded which). The CDR3 spells CASSARGPRGDNSPLHF. CDR3 coding DNA: TGTGCCAGCAGTGCTAGGGGCCCCCGGGGTGATAATTCACCCCTCCACTTT.